The TCR beta chain under discussion was sequenced for a study of cytomegalovirus exposure and HLA in healthy donors. General study points: For most TCR sequences rarity was the rule, although some public TCRs occurred in many donors.

The CDR3 length is 14 residues. V gave up 2 bases and J gave up 4 bases, with 12 bases separating them. Germline values: CDR1 SGHRS, CDR2 YFSETQ. This PCR relied on a set of 60 Vbeta primers and 13 Jbeta primers. The data were produced by immunoSEQ multiplex PCR, yet TCRdb's version contains in-frame clones alone and is incomplete. The sample holds approximately 74,000 clones, around 80% seen once. This clone was seen just once. Antigen specificity is unknown. The source of this sequence is a woman in her thirties in good health and CMV-seronegative. Specimen: PBMCs. V and J are TRBV5-1 and TRBJ1-1; D call uncertain. The CDR3 sequence: CASSFTPSGTEAFF. In nucleotides, the CDR3 is TGCGCCAGCAGCTTTACACCGTCTGGCACTGAAGCTTTCTTT.